Shown below are 20 T cell receptor beta chains from a single sample sequenced in a study of T-cell reconstitution after alpha-beta-depleted transplantation in children. The TCRbeta library was prepared with unique molecular identifiers. TCRdb called the PCR reads again in MiXCR, with one record for every CDR3 protein. The sample has under 300,000 distinct CDR3 sequences; about 9.9% are singletons. The material sequenced was peripheral blood, taken 180 days after TCRalphabeta/CD19-depleted stem cell transplant. These receptors were taken from a male patient aged 2 to 9 who had a stem cell transplant for chronic granulomatous disease, so the T cells may come from the graft donor.

In its sample, this clonotype was seen many times. This chain links TRBV4-3 with TRBJ1-5; D uncertain. The CDR3 runs to 15 residues. Germline V gives CDR1 LGHNA, CDR2 YSLEER. V was trimmed by 1 base and J by 0 bases, leaving 7 bases between them. The CDR3 DNA is TGCGCCAGCAGCCAAGTTCACGGTAGCAATCAGCCCCAGCATTTT. Translating it yields CASSQVHGSNQPQHF.

This clonotype turned up a few times. This chain uses TRBV6-1 with TRBJ2-3; maybe TRBD2 (7 bases). Trimming took off 6 bases at V and 1 base at J, with 14 bases between the two ends. Germline V gives CDR1 MNHNS, CDR2 SASEGT. CDR3 length: 15 residues. For the CDR3, the DNA is TGTGCCAGCAGAAAAGGGGGGGGGGGCACAGATACGCAGTATTTT. It yields the protein CASRKGGGGTDTQYF.

The genes are TRBV3-1 and TRBJ1-3, with D unclear. V was trimmed by 1 base and J by 0 bases, leaving 13 bases between them. Germline V CDR1 and CDR2: LGHDT, YNNKEL (reference sequence). CDR3 size: 17 residues. CDR3 coding DNA: TGTGCCAGCAGCCAAGTAGGCCCAGTCGACTCTGGAAACACCATATATTTT. It encodes CASSQVGPVDSGNTIYF.

This clonotype ranks as medium-sized. The chain has TRBV7-8 and TRBJ2-2, with D uncertain. Germline-derived CDR1 and CDR2 are SGHVS and FQNEAQ. The CDR3 contains 13 residues. Trimming pared 5 bases from V and 6 bases from J, leaving 10 bases between. CDR3 loop: CASSLTPPGELFF. DNA for the CDR3: TGTGCCAGCAGCCTCACTCCACCCGGGGAGCTGTTTTTT.

Ten or more counts support this clonotype. This chain joins TRBV6-2 or TRBV6-3 and TRBJ2-1; TRBD2 matches at 9 bases. Germline-derived CDR1 and CDR2 are MNHEY and SVGEGT. The CDR3 extends over 18 amino acids. V gave up 1 base and J gave up 4 bases; unmatched junction bases: 11. The CDR3 DNA sequence: TGTGCCAGCAGTTACTTAGCGGGAGCCCCCTTTGTGTACAATGAGCAGTTCTTC. Encoded protein: CASSYLAGAPFVYNEQFF.

This clonotype was recorded at least ten times. This chain links TRBV12-3 or TRBV12-4 with TRBJ2-5; TRBD1 matches at 7 bases. With V trimmed by 5 bases and J by 1 base, 4 bases remained unmatched. CDR3 length equals 14 residues. This CDR3 is CASSPYRGQETQYF. The CDR3 DNA reads TGTGCCAGCAGTCCGTACAGGGGCCAAGAGACCCAGTACTTC.

This clonotype was seen repeatedly, ten times or more. J is TRBJ2-5 and V is TRBV5-1; no clear D. Germline CDR1 is SGHRS and CDR2 is YFSETQ. Trimming shortened V by 0 bases and J by 1 base, and 10 bases separated the two germline ends. CDR3 length equals 15 residues. This CDR3 reads CASSLAVAFQETQYF. DNA for the CDR3: TGCGCCAGCAGCTTGGCCGTAGCCTTCCAAGAGACCCAGTACTTC.

There are many counts of this clonotype. The chain joins TRBV5-1 to TRBJ2-1; 9 bases match TRBD2. The germline CDR1 and CDR2 sequences are SGHRS and YFSETQ. J gave up 7 bases and V 2 bases, and 13 bases lay outside the gene matches. The CDR3 runs to 17 residues. Here the CDR3 reads CASSLKLGLASRNEQFF. For the CDR3, the DNA is TGCGCCAGCAGCTTAAAATTAGGACTAGCGTCACGAAATGAGCAGTTCTTC.

In regard to this clonotype: With a much larger clone just one base away, this may be a read error. In DNA form, the CDR3 reads TGTGCCAGCAGCACCGGACTAGCAGACTATCAGGAGCAGTACTTC. Translation gives CASSTGLADYQEQYF. The chain carries TRBV5-5 and TRBJ2-7; 8 bases are shared with TRBD2. This CDR3 has 15 residues. Losses at the gene ends were 4 bases for V and 7 bases for J; bases not matched to a gene: 13. Germline-derived CDR1 and CDR2 are SGHKS and YYEKEE (reference sequence).

This clonotype has at least ten counts. The chain is built from TRBV15 and TRBJ2-7; the match to TRBD2 covers 12 bases. The junction had 10 bases not matched to a gene; V was cut back by 5 bases and J by 5 bases. Per germline, CDR1 LNHNV and CDR2 YYDKDF (reference sequence). CDR3 length: 16 residues. The CDR3 DNA reads as TGTGCCACCAGCCCCTGGGCAGGACTAGCGGGAAACGAGCAGTACTTC. Its protein product is CATSPWAGLAGNEQYF.

This clonotype was seen many times. This sequence joins TRBV7-9 and TRBJ2-1; 9 bases align to TRBD2. Per the germline V gene, CDR1 is SEHNR and CDR2 is FQNEAQ (reference sequence). There are 17 residues in the CDR3. Trimming cost V 1 base and J 5 bases; bases outside gene matches: 9. The CDR3 is CASSLVSPGLANNEQFF. CDR3 coding DNA: TGTGCCAGCAGCTTAGTCTCTCCAGGACTAGCGAACAATGAGCAGTTCTTC.

Ten or more counts support this clonotype. The V and J genes are TRBV5-1 and TRBJ1-6; 8 bases agree with TRBD1. This CDR3 has 14 amino acids. Germline V gene data show CDR1 as SGHRS and CDR2 as YFSETQ. The junction had 5 bases not matched to a gene; V was cut back by 5 bases and J by 7 bases. The CDR3 region has the DNA TGCGCCAGCAGAAAAGACAGGGGAAATTCACCCCTCCACTTT. It translates to CASRKDRGNSPLHF.

As for this clonotype: This may come from a read error, since a much larger clone is one base off. The chain uses TRBV7-3 and TRBJ2-1, with unresolved D. Germline loops: CDR1 SGHTA, CDR2 FQGTGA. The V end lost 1 base, the J end lost 5 bases, and 12 bases lay between the germline ends. The CDR3 totals 15 residues. CDR3 in amino acids: CASSLRAVLNNEQFF. CDR3 bases: TGTGCCAGCAGCTTAAGGGCAGTACTTAACAATGAGCAGTTCTTC.

Notes on this clonotype: A clone one base away is much larger, so this may be a read error. The chain uses TRBV7-3 and TRBJ2-2; no reliable D call. Per the germline V gene, CDR1 is SGHTA and CDR2 is FQGTGA. With 5 bases removed from V and 5 bases from J, the gap between germline ends came to 6 bases. The CDR3 spans 12 residues. The CDR3 DNA reads TGTGCCAGCAGCCCGATGACCGGGGAGCTGTTTTTT. Its translation: CASSPMTGELFF.

Of note for this clonotype: It may be a read error: a sequence one base away is much more abundant. V and J are TRBV27 and TRBJ2-7; D gene ambiguous. CDR3 length: 14 residues. Looked up from germline, CDR1 is MNHEY and CDR2 is SMNVEV (reference sequence). The chain's CDR3 is CASSLNWASNEQSF. CDR3 DNA sequence: TGTGCCAGCAGTTTAAACTGGGCCAGTAACGAGCAGTCCTTC.

With respect to this clonotype: One base away lies a much larger clone, so this may be a sequencing read error. This chain connects TRBV5-1 to TRBJ1-4; perhaps TRBD1 as D (5 bases). Per the germline V gene, CDR1 is SGHRS and CDR2 is YFSETQ. The CDR3 is 16 residues long. The CDR3 nucleotides read TGCGCCAGCAGCTTGACAGGTTCTGCAACTAATGAAGAACTGTTTTTT. Translating gives CASSLTGSATNEELFF.

Ten or more counts support this clonotype. This chain connects TRBV20-1 to TRBJ2-7; D not certain. CDR3 size: 12 residues. Looked up from germline, CDR1 is DFQATT and CDR2 is SNEGSKA (reference sequence). V was shortened by 3 bases and J by 0 bases, with 6 bases between the two germline ends. The CDR3 region has the DNA TGCAGTGCTAGCCCTGGCTCCTACGAGCAGTACTTC. Translated: CSASPGSYEQYF.

The chain is built from TRBV7-2 and TRBJ2-7; possibly TRBD1 for D (6 bases). V lost 8 bases, J lost 1 base, and 15 bases lay in between. The CDR3 is 14 amino acids. Germline V gives CDR1 SGHTA, CDR2 FQGNSA. The CDR3 region is CASASDRFSYEQYF. DNA of the CDR3: TGTGCCAGCGCCTCCGACAGGTTTTCCTACGAGCAGTACTTC.

This clonotype was seen repeatedly, ten times or more. CDR3 loop: CASSFFQGSYEQYF. CDR3 nucleotides: TGTGCCAGCAGTTTTTTTCAGGGCTCCTACGAGCAGTACTTC. The chain joins TRBV12-3 or TRBV12-4 to TRBJ2-7; tentatively, D is TRBD1 (5 bases). V was shortened by 3 bases and J by 0 bases, with 9 bases between the two germline ends. The CDR3 extends over 14 amino acids.

There are many counts of this clonotype. The gene calls are TRBV12-3 or TRBV12-4 and TRBJ2-7; 12 bases map to TRBD2. The CDR3 covers 16 residues. V lost 6 bases to trimming and J lost 2 bases; unmatched junction nucleotides: 8. CDR3 amino acids: CASRPGGLAGTYEQYF. In DNA, the CDR3 is TGTGCCAGCAGGCCCGGCGGACTAGCGGGGACCTACGAGCAGTACTTC.